This T cell receptor (beta chain) was profiled in a study of siplizumab effects on memory and regulatory T cells. Study-level results: The mapping of alloreactive clones to unstimulated subsets covered only a minor fraction of them.

As to this clone: Its antigen is not known.

Germline lookup yields CDR1 GTSNPN and CDR2 SVGIG (reference sequence). CDR3 size: 17 residues. With V trimmed by 1 base and J by 2 bases, 7 bases remained unmatched. The table came from immunoSEQ multiplex PCR; TCRdb's copy has only in-frame clones and leaves some out. The sample holds more than 75,000 clones, roughly 97% seen once. The chain links TRBV30 to TRBJ2-1; 11 bases fit TRBD2. Sequenced sample: naive CD4+ T cells sorted from blood. The sequence came from a human donor in good health. The CDR3 sequence: CAWSGLAGGPPYNEQFF. The CDR3 DNA reads as TGTGCCTGGAGTGGGTTAGCGGGGGGGCCCCCCTACAATGAGCAGTTCTTC.